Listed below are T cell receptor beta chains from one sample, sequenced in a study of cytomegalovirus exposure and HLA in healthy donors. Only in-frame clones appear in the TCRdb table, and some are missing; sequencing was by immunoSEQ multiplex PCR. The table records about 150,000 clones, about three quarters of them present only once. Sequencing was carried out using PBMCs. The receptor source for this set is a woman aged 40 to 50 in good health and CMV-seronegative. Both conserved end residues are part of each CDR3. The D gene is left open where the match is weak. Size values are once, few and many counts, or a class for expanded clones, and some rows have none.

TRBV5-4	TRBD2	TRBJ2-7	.	CASSILAGSTYEQYF	TGTGCCAGCAGCATCCTAGCGGGGTCGACCTACGAGCAGTACTTC
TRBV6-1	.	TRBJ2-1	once	CASSSLLSSYNEQFF	TGTGCCAGCAGTAGTCTCCTCAGCTCCTACAATGAGCAGTTCTTC
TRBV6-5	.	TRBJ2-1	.	CASSLTGSDEQFF	TGTGCCAGCAGTTTAACAGGGTCCGATGAGCAGTTCTTC
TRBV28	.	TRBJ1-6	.	CAIEGQGGNSGSPLHF	TGTGCCATCGAGGGGCAGGGAGGAAATTCGGGGTCACCCCTCCACTTT
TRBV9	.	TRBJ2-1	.	CASSVDRNEQFF	TGTGCCAGCAGCGTTGATCGGAATGAGCAGTTCTTC
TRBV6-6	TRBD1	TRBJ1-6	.	CASRGGTGFHSPLHF	TGTGCCAGCAGAGGAGGGACAGGGTTTCACTCACCCCTCCACTTT
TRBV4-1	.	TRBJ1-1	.	CASSQTGLGTEAFF	TGCGCCAGCAGCCAAACAGGTTTAGGCACTGAAGCTTTCTTT
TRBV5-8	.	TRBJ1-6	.	CASSVGVYNSPLHF	TGTGCCAGCAGCGTGGGAGTGTATAATTCACCCCTCCACTTT
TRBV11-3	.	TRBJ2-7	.	CASSRTQGFATREQYF	TGTGCCAGCAGTCGCACCCAGGGGTTCGCAACCCGCGAGCAGTACTTC
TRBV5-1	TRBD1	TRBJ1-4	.	CASSVRGQGEEKLFF	TGCGCCAGCAGCGTACGGGGACAGGGTGAGGAAAAACTGTTTTTT
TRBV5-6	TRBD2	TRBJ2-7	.	CASSLQGLAYEQYF	TGTGCCAGCAGCTTGCAGGGACTAGCCTACGAGCAGTACTTC
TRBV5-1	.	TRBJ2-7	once	CASSIMRTGGHEQYF	TGCGCCAGCAGCATCATGAGGACCGGGGGACACGAGCAGTACTTC
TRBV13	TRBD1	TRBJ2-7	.	CASSSGGGGELAYEQYF	TGTGCCAGCAGCTCAGGGGGTGGAGGCGAACTGGCTTACGAGCAGTACTTC
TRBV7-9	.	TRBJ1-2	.	CASSLAGGPKPYGYTF	TGTGCCAGCAGCTTAGCCGGAGGGCCTAAGCCCTATGGCTACACCTTC
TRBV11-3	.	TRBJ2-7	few	CASSWPRDSSYEQYF	TGTGCCAGCAGTTGGCCCCGGGACTCATCCTACGAGCAGTACTTC
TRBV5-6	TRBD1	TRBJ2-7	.	CASSLEGTGATEQYF	TGTGCCAGCAGCTTGGAGGGGACAGGGGCTACGGAGCAGTACTTC
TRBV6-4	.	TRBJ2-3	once	CASSNQVDTQYF	TGTGCCAGCAGTAACCAGGTGGATACGCAGTATTTT
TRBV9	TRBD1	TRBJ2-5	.	CASSPQPTGYETQYF	TGTGCCAGCAGCCCCCAACCGACAGGGTACGAGACCCAGTACTTC